This TCR beta chain derives from a study of technical replicates of blood from a handful of donors (dated by TCRdb to about 2017). As concerns this clone: Its antigen is not yet known. The germline gene is not matched at one end of the junction; a read error may be the cause.

CDR1 SNHLY and CDR2 FYNNEI were looked up in the germline V gene. The CDR3 has 10 amino acids, counting the end cysteine and phenylalanine. The retained sequence is limited to the CDR3, 30 bases, with the frame set at the first base. The library was produced with the immunoSEQ multiplex PCR assay. Sourced from immuneACCESS, this table was stored by TCRdb with only in-frame sequences that have V and J called. A share of the clones is absent; for the studies checked, an unresolved V gene accounts for under half, and the remainder has no known explanation. In this sample the table shows under 95,000 clones, approximately 94% of which occur a single time. The ten top clones hold 0.25% of the sample.

Sequencing was done on a sample of T cells isolated from PBMCs. The receptor chain draws on TRBV2 and TRBJ2-7, with TRBD1 tentatively as D gene (5 bases match). This receptor was identified in a human donor in good health. The CDR3 protein: CASHSDNWSF. The DNA sequence is as follows: TGTGCCAGCCATTCGGACAATTGGTCCTTC.